This is a list of T cell receptor beta chains from one sample in a study of neurological immune-mediated disorders. TCRdb passed the 5' RACE reads through MiXCR, listing each CDR3 protein once. Seen here are about 92,000 distinct CDR3 sequences, 3% to 4.5% observed once, and the top ten hold around 3.2%. The sample consisted of PBMCs. These receptors were taken from a woman in her forties or fifties with multiple sclerosis. The CDR3 runs from the conserved cysteine through the conserved F or W. The D gene is left open where the match is weak. Size tells how often a clone was seen (once, few, many) or the class of an expanded clone, and some rows leave it out.

TRBJ1-1 many TRBV29-1 . TGCAGCGTTGATCAGGGTACTGAAGCTTTCTTT CSVDQGTEAFF
TRBJ2-7 . TRBV20-1 TRBD2 TGCAGTGGTCTACCTGGGACTAGCGTATACGAGCAGTACTTC CSGLPGTSVYEQYF
TRBJ2-5 many TRBV9 . TGTGCCAGCAGCGAAGACAGACCCCAAGAGACCCAGTACTTC CASSEDRPQETQYF
TRBJ2-5 many TRBV20-1 TRBD1 TGCAGTGCGAGTCGGACAGGGGGCAGGGAGACCCAGTACTTC CSASRTGGRETQYF
TRBJ1-2 many TRBV29-1 . TGCAGCGTTGAAGAGGTGGGAAAACCCTATGGCTACACCTTC CSVEEVGKPYGYTF
TRBJ1-6 . TRBV20-1 . TGCAGTGCTATGAGTGGCAATTCAACCCTCAACTTT CSAMSGNSTLNF
TRBJ1-3 many TRBV6-6 TRBD1 TGTGCCAGCAGGCGAGACAGGGTGGGTGGAAACACCATATATTTT CASRRDRVGGNTIYF
TRBJ1-6 . TRBV4-2 . TGTGCCAGCAGCCAATATCTGAACAGTGTGGGGGAACGGGGTTCACCCCTCCACTTT CASSQYLNSVGERGSPLHF
TRBJ1-1 many TRBV4-2 . TGTGCCAGCAGCCAAGATTGGCAGGGCCGCATCTTT CASSQDWQGRIF
TRBJ2-3 . TRBV12-5 TRBD2 TGTGCTAGTGGGATAGCGGGGGGGCCCAAAGATACGCAGTATTTT CASGIAGGPKDTQYF
TRBJ2-1 many TRBV29-1 . TGCAGCGTTGAACGAGGGACGGGAACCTACAATGAGCAGTTCTTC CSVERGTGTYNEQFF
TRBJ2-7 many TRBV5-1 TRBD1 TGCGCCAGCAGCCCTACGGCTGACAGGGTCGGGCAGTACTTC CASSPTADRVGQYF